This T cell receptor (beta chain) was retrieved from a study of identical twins (TCRdb year 2016). About the study as a whole: To test whether fetal clonotypes persist, this study deep-sequenced TCR alpha and beta repertoires from monozygotic twins, from unrelated adults of various ages, and from cord blood. Replicate twin experiments were performed at different times using different library preparation protocols to rule out contamination. General conclusions and limits of the study: The excess sharing between twins in beta out-of-frame sequences was weaker because fewer shared sequences reduced the signal-to-noise ratio. Abundant cord blood beta clonotypes carried fewer insertions; young adult naive repertoires showed a weaker similar trend, while memory repertoires showed none. Invariant T cells such as MAIT and iNKT could partly confound zero-insertion analyses, though diverse VJ usage argued against this for most clonotypes. In monozygotic twins, recombination models systematically underestimated out-of-frame TCR alpha sharing, but the models matched the sharing seen between unrelated individuals. Out-of-frame TCR alpha sequences shared between twins showed an excess of low generation-probability sequences compared with coincidental sharing between unrelated individuals. Because the same donors could not be followed over many years, the conclusions depended on cross-sectional statistical analysis.

V was cut back by 5 bases and J by 0 bases, leaving a gap of 14 bases between them. The germline V gene (reference sequence) specifies LNHDA as CDR1 and SQIVND as CDR2. The CDR3 runs 15 residues from the cysteine to the phenylalanine. Only the CDR3 DNA is retained, 45 bases long and in frame from the first base. Preparation of the library involved 5' RACE. Reads for this sample came from an Illumina HiSeq 2000. Template switching introduced a universal primer binding site; the final cDNA contained a unique molecular identifier, enabling accurate counting of TCR cDNA molecules. Specific primers in the conserved constant-segment region were used to synthesize first-strand cDNA for TCR alpha and beta chains. To control for contamination, every cDNA library carried two barcodes: a SMART-Mk sample barcode plus Illumina barcodes. TruSeq adapter sequences and Illumina sample barcodes were added in two successive PCR steps. The TCR alpha and beta cDNA libraries were sequenced on the Illumina HiSeq platform using custom primers. Per the original workflow: MiGEC was used to process raw reads and extract unique molecular identifiers, and MiXCR was used to find CDR3 positions. For each individual, recombination models were inferred using an EM algorithm with the repgenHMM and IGoR tools. Shared clonotypes were analyzed with the tcR package in R, and sharing was normalized by the product of cloneset sizes. Out-of-frame nonproductive sequences were analyzed to study raw recombination free of thymic and clonal selection effects. The public reads were quality trimmed at Q25 with fastp and then assembled into clones with MiXCR by TCRdb, keeping productive beta chains. All rows with the same CDR3 protein become a single entry with the most common DNA and genes. Clone size and V and J calls follow TCRdb, not the original study. The sample data list about 730,000 distinct CDR3 sequences, and 21% of these were observed just once. The top ten clonotypes cover roughly 4% of the sample.

A remark on this clonotype: The specificity of this receptor is unknown. Per-base qualities were not stored, and no clone one base away is much larger.

Every donor was a healthy Caucasian. Three pairs of female monozygotic twins, all aged roughly 18 to 30 years, made up the twin cohort. The RNA used for TCR libraries was isolated from peripheral blood mononuclear cells. The data also belong to a second study, concerning T cells expressing NK-cell markers. According to the second study: TCR beta-chain repertoires were profiled in sorted CD3+CD56+NKG2C+, CD3+CD56+NKG2C- and CD3+CD56-NKG2C+ T-cell subsets from several donors. Seven of the eight sequenced donors were HCMV-seropositive and one was HCMV-seronegative. In several experiments an anti-gammadeltaTCR antibody was added to restrict sorting to alphabetaTCR-expressing T cells. In several donors, the dominant CD3+CD56+NKG2C+ clonotypes were found to rank among the top 10 CD8+ clonotypes and to make up roughly 1.0-7.5% of CD8+ T cells. Those dominant clonotypes were again the most abundant among CD3+CD56-NKG2C+ cells in a handful of donors, at about 25-60.1%. Whether the expanded NKG2C-expressing T cell clones were specific for HCMV antigens remained unclear. All eight donors whose samples were sequenced were randomly selected healthy volunteers, three of them men and five women. HCMV-specific IgG was detected in serum with a commercial ELISA kit to determine HCMV serostatus. Bulk peripheral blood T-cell repertoires were additionally sequenced from unsorted PBMC for six donors. MIGEC was used to demultiplex reads and group the reads by UMI, and MiTCR was used to assemble and quantify clonotypes. Only TCR cDNA sequences supported by at least two reads were kept to exclude erroneous sequences. The tcR package was used for downstream repertoire analysis, with clonotypes matched between fractions based on CDR3 nucleotide sequence plus V segment. VDJmatch was used to annotate antigen specificity against VDJdb, with one amino acid substitution in CDR3 permitted.

The sequence came from a woman under 30 in good health. The rearranged chain carries TRBV19 and TRBJ2-7; TRBD1 is perhaps the D gene, given 5 matching bases. The sample taken for sequencing was PBMCs. The CDR3 sequence is CASSASDRFSYEQYF. The sequenced DNA: TGTGCCAGTAGTGCTTCAGACAGATTCTCCTACGAGCAGTACTTC.